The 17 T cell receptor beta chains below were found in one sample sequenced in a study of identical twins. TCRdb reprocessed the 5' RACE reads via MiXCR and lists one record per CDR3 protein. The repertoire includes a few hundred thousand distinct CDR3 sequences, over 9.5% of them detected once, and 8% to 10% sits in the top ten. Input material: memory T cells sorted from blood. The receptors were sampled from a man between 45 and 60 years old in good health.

CDR3 DNA sequence: TGTGCCAGTAGTATAATCTCCGGGACACCGAACACTGAAGCTTTCTTT. Its protein product is CASSIISGTPNTEAFF. This chain connects TRBV19 to TRBJ1-1; D may be TRBD1 (6 bases). The CDR3 covers 16 residues. V gave up 2 bases and J gave up 1 base, with 14 bases separating them. The V gene's germline CDR1 is LNHDA and CDR2 SQIVND (reference sequence). Variable domain in full (rest from reference TRBV19 and TRBJ1-1): DGGITQSPKYLFRKEGQNVTLSCEQNLNHDAMYWYRQDPGQGLRLIYYSQIVNDFQKGDIAEGYSVSREKKESFPLTVTSAQKNPTAFYLCASSIISGTPNTEAFFGQGTRLTVV.

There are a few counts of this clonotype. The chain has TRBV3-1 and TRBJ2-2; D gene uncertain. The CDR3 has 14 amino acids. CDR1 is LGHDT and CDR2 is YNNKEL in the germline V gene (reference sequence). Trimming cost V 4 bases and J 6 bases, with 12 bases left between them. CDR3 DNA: TGTGCCAGCAGCCCCCGGTACACCGCCGGGGAGCTGTTTTTT. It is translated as CASSPRYTAGELFF.

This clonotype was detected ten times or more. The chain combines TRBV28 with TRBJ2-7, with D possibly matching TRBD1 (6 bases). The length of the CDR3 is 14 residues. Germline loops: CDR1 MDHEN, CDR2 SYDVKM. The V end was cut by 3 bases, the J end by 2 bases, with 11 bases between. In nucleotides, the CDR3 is TGTGCCAGCAGTTTGTCGACAGGAACCTACGAGCAGTACTTC. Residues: CASSLSTGTYEQYF.

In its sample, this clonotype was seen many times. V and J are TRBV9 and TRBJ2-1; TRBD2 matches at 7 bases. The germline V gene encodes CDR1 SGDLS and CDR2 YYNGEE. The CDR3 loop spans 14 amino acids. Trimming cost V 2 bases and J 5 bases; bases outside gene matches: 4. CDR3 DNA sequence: TGTGCCAGCAGCGTGGCTAGCGGTCACAATGAGCAGTTCTTC. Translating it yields CASSVASGHNEQFF.

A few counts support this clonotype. CDR3 DNA sequence: TGCAGCGTTGGGGGGAGGCAGAACACTGAAGCTTTCTTT. Protein product: CSVGGRQNTEAFF. The chain uses TRBV29-1 and TRBJ1-1; a weak D match, TRBD1 (5 bases). The CDR3 loop spans 13 amino acids. Germline CDR1 and CDR2: SQVTM and ANQGSEA. The V gene lost 4 bases and the J gene lost 1 base, with 10 bases spanning the gap.

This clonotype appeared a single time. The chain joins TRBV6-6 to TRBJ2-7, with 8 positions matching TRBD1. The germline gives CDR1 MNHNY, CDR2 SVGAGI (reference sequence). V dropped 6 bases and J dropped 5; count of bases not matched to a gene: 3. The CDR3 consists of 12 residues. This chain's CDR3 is CASRDRADEQYF. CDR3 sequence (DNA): TGTGCCAGCAGGGACAGGGCCGACGAGCAGTACTTC.

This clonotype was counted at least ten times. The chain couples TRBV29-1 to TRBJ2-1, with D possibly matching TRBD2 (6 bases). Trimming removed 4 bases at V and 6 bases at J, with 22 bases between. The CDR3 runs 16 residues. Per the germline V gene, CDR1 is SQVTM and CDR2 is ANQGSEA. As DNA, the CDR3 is TGCAGCGTTGTGGGAGGATGGGGCCCCAATGGCAATGAGCAGTTCTTC. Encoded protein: CSVVGGWGPNGNEQFF.

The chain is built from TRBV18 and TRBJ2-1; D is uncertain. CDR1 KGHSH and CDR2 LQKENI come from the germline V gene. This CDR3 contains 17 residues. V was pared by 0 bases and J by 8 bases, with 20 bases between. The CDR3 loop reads CASSPPFGVRFSDEQFF. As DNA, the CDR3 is TGTGCCAGCTCACCACCATTTGGAGTCCGATTCAGTGATGAGCAGTTCTTC. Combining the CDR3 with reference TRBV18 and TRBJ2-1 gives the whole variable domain NAGVMQNPRHLVRRRGQEARLRCSPMKGHSHVYWYRQLPEEGLKFMVYLQKENIIDESGMPKERFSAEFPKEGPSILRIQQVVRGDSAAYFCASSPPFGVRFSDEQFFGPGTRLTVL.

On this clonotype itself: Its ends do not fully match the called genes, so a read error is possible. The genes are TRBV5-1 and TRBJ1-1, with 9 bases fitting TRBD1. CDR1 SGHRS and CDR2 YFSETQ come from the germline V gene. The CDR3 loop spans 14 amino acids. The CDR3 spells CASNRGQSNPEAFF. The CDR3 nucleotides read TGCGCCAGCAACAGGGGGCAATCGAACCCTGAAGCTTTCTTT.

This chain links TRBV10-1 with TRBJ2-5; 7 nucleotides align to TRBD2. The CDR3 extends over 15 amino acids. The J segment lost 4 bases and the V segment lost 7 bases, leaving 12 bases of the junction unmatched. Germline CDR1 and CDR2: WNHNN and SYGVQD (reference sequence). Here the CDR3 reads CASIWLAATPETQYF. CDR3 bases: TGCGCCAGCATCTGGCTAGCGGCGACTCCAGAGACCCAGTACTTC.

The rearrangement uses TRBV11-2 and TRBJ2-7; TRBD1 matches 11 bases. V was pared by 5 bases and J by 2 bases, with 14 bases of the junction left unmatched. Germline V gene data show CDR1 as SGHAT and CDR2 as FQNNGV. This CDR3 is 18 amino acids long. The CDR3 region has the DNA TGTGCCAGCAGCGCCAGGACAGGGGGCTCAGGCGGGGCCTACGAGCAGTACTTC. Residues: CASSARTGGSGGAYEQYF.

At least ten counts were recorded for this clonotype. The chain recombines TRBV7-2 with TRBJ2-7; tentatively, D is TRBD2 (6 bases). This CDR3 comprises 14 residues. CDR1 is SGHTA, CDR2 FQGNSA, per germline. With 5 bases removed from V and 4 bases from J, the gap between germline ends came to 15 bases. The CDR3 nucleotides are TGTGCCAGCAGCCCAGGGACCGCGGGGTACGAGCAGTACTTC. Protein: CASSPGTAGYEQYF.

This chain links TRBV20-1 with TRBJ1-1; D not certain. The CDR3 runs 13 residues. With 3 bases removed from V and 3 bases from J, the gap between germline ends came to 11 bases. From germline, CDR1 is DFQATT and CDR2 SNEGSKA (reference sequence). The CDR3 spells CSASGNVDTEAFF. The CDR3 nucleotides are TGCAGTGCTAGTGGAAACGTTGACACTGAAGCTTTCTTT.

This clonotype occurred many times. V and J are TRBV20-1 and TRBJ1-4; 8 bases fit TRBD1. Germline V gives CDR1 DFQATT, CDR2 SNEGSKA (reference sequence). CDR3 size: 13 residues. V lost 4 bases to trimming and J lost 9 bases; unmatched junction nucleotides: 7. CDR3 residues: CSAKQGVVKKLFF. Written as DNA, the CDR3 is TGCAGTGCTAAACAGGGGGTTGTTAAAAAACTGTTTTTT.

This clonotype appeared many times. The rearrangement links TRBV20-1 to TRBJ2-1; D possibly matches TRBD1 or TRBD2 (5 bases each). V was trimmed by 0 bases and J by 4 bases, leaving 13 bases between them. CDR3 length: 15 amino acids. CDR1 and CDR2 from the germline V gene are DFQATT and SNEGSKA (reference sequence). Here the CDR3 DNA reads TGCAGTGCTAGAGATGGGACGGCTGAGTACAATGAGCAGTTCTTC. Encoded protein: CSARDGTAEYNEQFF.

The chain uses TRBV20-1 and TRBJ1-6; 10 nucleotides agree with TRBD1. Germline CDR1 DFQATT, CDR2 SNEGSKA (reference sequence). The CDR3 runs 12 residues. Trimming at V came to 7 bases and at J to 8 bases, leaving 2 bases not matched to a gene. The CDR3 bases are TGCAGTGTCGGACAGGGGGATTCACCCCTCCACTTT. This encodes CSVGQGDSPLHF.

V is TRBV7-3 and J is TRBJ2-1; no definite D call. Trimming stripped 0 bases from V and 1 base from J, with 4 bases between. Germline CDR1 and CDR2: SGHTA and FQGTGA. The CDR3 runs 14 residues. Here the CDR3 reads CASSLTNSYNEQFF. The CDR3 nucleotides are TGTGCCAGCAGCTTAACTAATTCCTACAATGAGCAGTTCTTC.